The 16 T cell receptor beta chains below all came from one sample that was sequenced in a study of post-analysis software for immune sequencing data. Study findings and constraints: A few TRBV segments appeared more often in patients than in controls, and TRBV5-6, TRBV5-1 and TRBV20-1 were among these.

The TCR beta cDNA libraries contained unique molecular identifiers. TCRdb processed the PCR reads anew with MiXCR; each CDR3 protein has one entry. The sample records 600,000 to 750,000 distinct CDR3 sequences, 59% being singletons. These receptors have no known antigen. What was sequenced was blood. The origin of the receptors is a girl aged 2 to 9 with multiple sclerosis.

The chain recombines TRBV12-3 or TRBV12-4 with TRBJ1-2; 7 bases map to TRBD1. V shed 5 bases and J 0 bases; nucleotides not matched to a gene: 9. The CDR3 covers 16 residues. CDR3 DNA: TGTGCCAGCAGTCCGGACAGGACCCCACCTAACTATGGCTACACCTTC. This translates into CASSPDRTPPNYGYTF.

The CDR3 bases are TGTGCCAGCAGTTTACAGGGGATAGCCAAAAACATTCAGTACTTC. The encoded protein is CASSLQGIAKNIQYF. The chain uses TRBV12-3 or TRBV12-4 and TRBJ2-4; D is possibly TRBD1 (6 bases). CDR3 size: 15 residues. The V and J ends lost 2 bases and 0 bases respectively, with 8 bases between them.

The rearrangement links TRBV7-8 to TRBJ2-5; D gene ambiguous. Trimming pared 2 bases from V and 4 bases from J, leaving 11 bases between. CDR1 is SGHVS and CDR2 is FQNEAQ in the germline V gene. The CDR3 totals 14 residues. In nucleotides, the CDR3 is TGTGCCAGCAGCTTACTCACAGTCAGAGAGACCCAGTACTTC. Protein sequence: CASSLLTVRETQYF. Full variable domain (outside the CDR3, taken from reference TRBV7-8 and TRBJ2-5): GAGVSQSPRYKVAKRGQDVALRCDPISGHVSLFWYQQALGQGPEFLTYFQNEAQLDKSGLPSDRFFAERPEGSVSTLKIQRTQQEDSAVYLCASSLLTVRETQYFGPGTRLLVL.

This clonotype was seen only a few times. Here the CDR3 DNA reads TGCAGCGTTGAGTGGGGGAGGGGGAATGAGCAGTTCTTC. This codes for CSVEWGRGNEQFF. The rearrangement links TRBV29-1 to TRBJ2-1; possibly TRBD2 for D (7 bases). In germline, CDR1 is SQVTM, CDR2 ANQGSEA. This CDR3 comprises 13 residues. V was clipped by 3 bases and J by 7 bases, with 13 bases between them.

With respect to this clonotype: The final CDR3 position lacks the conserved phenylalanine or tryptophan, pointing to a likely read error. The rearrangement links TRBV6-1 to TRBJ2-3, with 8 bases lining up with TRBD1. Losses at the gene ends were 3 bases for V and 6 bases for J; bases not matched to a gene: 11. Germline V gene data show CDR1 as MNHNS and CDR2 as SASEGT. The CDR3 has 16 residues. Written as DNA, the CDR3 is TGTGCCAGCAGTGACGCCGGGACAGGAGGGACGGATACGCAGTATTGT. Its protein is CASSDAGTGGTDTQYC.

The sample holds a few counts of this clonotype. The gene calls are TRBV20-1 and TRBJ2-1; no reliable D call. Germline V gives CDR1 DFQATT, CDR2 SNEGSKA (reference sequence). The ends were cut back, 3 bases at V and 8 bases at J, with 14 bases in the middle. CDR3 size: 13 residues. CDR3 region: CSASRVVSDEQFF. CDR3 nucleotides: TGCAGTGCTAGCCGAGTGGTTTCCGATGAGCAGTTCTTC.

The rearrangement joins TRBV20-1 to TRBJ2-3; TRBD1 aligns across 7 bases. CDR1 is DFQATT and CDR2 is SNEGSKA in the germline V gene (reference sequence). This CDR3 spans 13 amino acids. Trimming took 6 bases from V and 4 from J; bases not matched to a gene: 7. The CDR3 loop reads CSAHLRGSDTQYF. DNA of the CDR3: TGCAGTGCCCACCTCAGGGGGTCAGATACGCAGTATTTT.

The J gene is TRBJ2-1, the V gene TRBV21-1; TRBD1 reflects the table's D call only, with no check against the DNA. TRBV21-1 is labeled a pseudogene. This CDR3 spans 15 amino acids. The DNA of the CDR3 is TGTGCCAGCAGCAAAAAGGCAGGGGGCGAGGATGAGCAGTTCTTC. This translates into CASSKKAGGEDEQFF.

This clonotype showed up just once. V gene TRBV2 combines with J gene TRBJ2-1; TRBD2 aligns across 9 bases. J was trimmed by 5 bases and V by 0 bases; bases with no gene match: 8. The CDR3 has 17 residues. Germline V gives CDR1 SNHLY, CDR2 FYNNEI. The CDR3 spells CASSEALGLAGNNEQFF. CDR3 bases: TGTGCCAGCAGTGAAGCGCTAGGGCTAGCGGGAAACAATGAGCAGTTCTTC.

The chain has TRBV6-1 and TRBJ1-1; tentative D call: TRBD1 (6 bases). The ends were cut back, 6 bases at V and 4 bases at J, with 24 bases in the middle. CDR1 is MNHNS and CDR2 is SASEGT in the germline V gene. CDR3 length: 17 residues. CDR3 protein: CASRSRTVGLVGTEAFF. The CDR3 region has the DNA TGTGCCAGCAGGTCAAGGACAGTTGGGTTGGTGGGCACTGAAGCTTTCTTT.

V is TRBV6-5 and J is TRBJ2-5; the match to TRBD2 covers 10 bases. The CDR3 spans 14 residues. The V gene end was trimmed by 2 bases and the J gene end by 11 bases; junction bases not matched to a gene: 8. In germline, CDR1 is MNHEY, CDR2 SVGAGI. This CDR3 is CASSYSGRAREQYF. As DNA, the CDR3 is TGTGCCAGCAGTTACAGCGGGAGGGCCCGTGAGCAGTACTTC.

The V gene is TRBV6-6, the J gene TRBJ2-7; D is unresolved. CDR3 length: 12 residues. V lost 4 bases to trimming and J lost 6 bases, with 10 bases between them. Germline V gene sequence: CDR1 MNHNY, CDR2 SVGAGI (reference sequence). DNA for the CDR3: TGTGCCAGCAGTTCGACTGCGCGCGAGCAGTACTTC. It specifies CASSSTAREQYF.

The CDR3 region has the DNA TGTGCCAGCAGACACACTAGCGGAGGGGAGACCCAGTACTTC. It encodes CASRHTSGGETQYF. The gene calls are TRBV27 and TRBJ2-5; 8 bases agree with TRBD2. The ends lost 6 bases at V and 5 bases at J; junction bases unmatched: 8. The CDR3 has 14 residues. Germline CDR1 MNHEY, CDR2 SMNVEV (reference sequence).

This clonotype was observed a few times. The chain carries TRBV5-1 and TRBJ2-3; the D gene is possibly TRBD2 (5 bases). V lost 2 bases and J 3 bases, leaving 13 bases between the germline ends. From germline, CDR1 is SGHRS and CDR2 YFSETQ. CDR3 length: 15 amino acids. In DNA form, the CDR3 reads TGCGCCAGCAGCTTATACCGGGGAGAAACAGATACGCAGTATTTT. Translating gives CASSLYRGETDTQYF.

This clonotype came up a few times. The genes are TRBV29-1 and TRBJ2-7; tentatively, D is TRBD1 or TRBD2 (6 bases each). This CDR3 contains 12 residues. V lost 5 bases to trimming and J lost 6 bases, with 14 bases between them. Germline lookup yields CDR1 SQVTM and CDR2 ANQGSEA. The CDR3 DNA follows: TGCAGCGTTCGGAAACAGGGAGGCGAGCAGTACTTC. It encodes CSVRKQGGEQYF.

This clonotype was counted many times. The V call is TRBV29-1, the J call TRBJ2-7, with D perhaps matching TRBD1 (6 bases). Germline lookup yields CDR1 SQVTM and CDR2 ANQGSEA. The ends were cut back, 6 bases at V and 2 bases at J, with 14 bases in the middle. The CDR3 sequence is 13 residues long. CDR3 DNA sequence: TGCAGCGTGGTCGGGGACACCACCTACGAGCAGTACTTC. It yields the protein CSVVGDTTYEQYF.